This TCR beta chain was obtained from a study of T cell repertoires in cytomegalovirus infection. Whole-study context: Matching HLA type, along with CMV infection, was indicated by public TCR beta signatures. Findings and limits, study-wide: Clonotype analysis showed dominance of the ex vivo response by HLA-C-restricted CMV-specific TCR beta clonotypes. Of the TCR beta families, the public ones yielded a cumulative frequency that identified carriers of CMV plus the relevant HLA.

MiXCR, run by TCRdb on the reads, gives a single entry per CDR3 protein. Among under 200,000 distinct CDR3 sequences listed, roughly 9.8% were seen once. About this clonotype: The antigen remains unidentified.

This TCR was recovered from a human donor in good health (CMV status not recorded). Some clones in this sample may be carry-over from other donors' samples. The sample was PBMCs.

The DNA for the CDR3 is TGTGCCAGCATTCTGGGCCTTGGGGGAGTGTATGAGCAGTTCTTC. This translates into CASILGLGGVYEQFF. The chain carries TRBV2 and TRBJ2-1; D tentatively fits TRBD1 or TRBD2 (5 bases each). The CDR3 sequence is 15 residues long. The V gene lost 7 bases and the J gene lost 8 bases, with 21 bases spanning the gap. CDR1 and CDR2 from the germline V gene are SNHLY and FYNNEI.